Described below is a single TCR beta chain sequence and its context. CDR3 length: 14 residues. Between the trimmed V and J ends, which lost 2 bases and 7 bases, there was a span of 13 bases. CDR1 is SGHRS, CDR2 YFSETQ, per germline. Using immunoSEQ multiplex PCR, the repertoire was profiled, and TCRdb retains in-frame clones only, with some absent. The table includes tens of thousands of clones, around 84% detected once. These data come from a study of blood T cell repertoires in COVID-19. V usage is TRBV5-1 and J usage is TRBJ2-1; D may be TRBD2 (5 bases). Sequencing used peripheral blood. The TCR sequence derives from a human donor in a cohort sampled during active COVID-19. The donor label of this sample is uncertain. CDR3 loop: CASSLLPGMNEQFF. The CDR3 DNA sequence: TGCGCCAGCAGCTTACTCCCGGGGATGAATGAGCAGTTCTTC.